Listed here are 9 T cell receptor beta chains from one sample, sequenced in a study of response to subunit inactivated influenza vaccine (dated by TCRdb to the late 2010s). The method behind the library was RT-PCR. The sequencer listed for this sample is Illumina HiSeq 2500. Through fastp at Q25 and MiXCR, TCRdb rebuilt clones from the public reads, retaining in-frame beta chains. Rows merge per CDR3 protein into single entries with the most common DNA and genes. The sample yields some 640,000 distinct CDR3 sequences; approximately 15% were counted once. 5.5% to 7% of the sample is taken by the ten largest. This specimen was PBMCs from blood, taken 14 to 15 days before vaccination. All receptors derive from a man aged 50 to 59 who received an inactivated influenza vaccine. Donor details come from another sample of the same person, matched by shared clones.

This clonotype was picked up a small number of times. J is TRBJ2-7 and V is TRBV6-1; 9 positions agree with TRBD1. Germline-derived CDR1 and CDR2 are MNHNS and SASEGT. With 2 bases clipped from V and 3 bases from J, the junction kept 2 bases outside the gene matches. This CDR3 has 14 residues. Here the CDR3 reads CASSETGGDYEQYF. As DNA, the CDR3 is TGTGCCAGCAGTGAAACAGGGGGCGACTACGAGCAGTACTTC.

The rearrangement joins TRBV10-3 to TRBJ2-1, with 9 bases matching TRBD1. There are 15 residues in the CDR3. CDR1 and CDR2 from the germline V gene are ENHRY and SYGVKD. V was clipped by 5 bases and J by 8 bases; unmatched bases: 10. The chain's CDR3 is CAISLGTGCSYEQFF. The CDR3 region has the DNA TGTGCCATCAGTCTAGGGACAGGGTGCTCCTATGAGCAGTTCTTC.

This clonotype has just a few counts. V is TRBV7-9 and J is TRBJ2-1, with D possibly TRBD1 on 6 matching bases. Trimming cost V 5 bases and J 4 bases, with 15 bases left between them. The CDR3 is made up of 15 amino acids. Germline CDR1 SEHNR, CDR2 FQNEAQ (reference sequence). In nucleotides, the CDR3 is TGTGCCAGCAGCCTGGACCTGGGACATTACAATGAGCAGTTCTTC. As protein: CASSLDLGHYNEQFF.

This chain connects TRBV6-2 or TRBV6-3 to TRBJ2-7; D is tentatively TRBD1 or TRBD2 (5 bases each). Germline V gene sequence: CDR1 MNHEY, CDR2 SVGEGT. The CDR3 extends over 14 amino acids. The ends were cut back, 10 bases at V and 0 bases at J, with 16 bases in the middle. The CDR3 nucleotides read TGTGCCACCACCGGGACGGTCGACTCCTACGAGCAGTACTTC. It encodes CATTGTVDSYEQYF.

This chain connects TRBV2 to TRBJ1-1; 8 bases are shared with TRBD1. Unmatched junction bases numbered 6, after V lost 6 bases and J lost 3 bases. CDR1 is SNHLY, CDR2 FYNNEI, per germline. The CDR3 spans 14 residues. The CDR3 sequence is CASRQTGGYTEAFF. DNA for the CDR3: TGTGCCAGCAGACAAACAGGGGGGTACACTGAAGCTTTCTTT.

The chain carries TRBV6-1 and TRBJ1-2; D is unresolved. V lost 7 bases to trimming and J lost 5 bases, with 14 bases between them. Germline V CDR1 and CDR2: MNHNS, SASEGT. The CDR3 is made up of 13 amino acids. Here the CDR3 DNA reads TGTGCCAGCACCGATGGACGGTCTTATGGCTACACCTTC. As protein: CASTDGRSYGYTF.

The rearrangement uses TRBV10-3 and TRBJ2-7; a possible D gene is TRBD1 (5 bases). This CDR3 comprises 13 residues. The V end lost 11 bases, the J end lost 7 bases, and 21 bases lay between the germline ends. The V gene's germline CDR1 is ENHRY and CDR2 SYGVKD. CDR3 coding DNA: TGTGCCGCCTCTCGGGCTCCTCAGGGAGAGCAGTACTTC. Its protein product is CAASRAPQGEQYF.

V and J are TRBV7-2 and TRBJ2-5; D may correspond to TRBD1 or TRBD2 (5 bases each). V lost 4 bases and J 5 bases, leaving 14 bases between the germline ends. CDR1 is SGHTA, CDR2 FQGNSA, per germline. This CDR3 comprises 14 residues. Here the CDR3 reads CASSSATERETQYF. Here the CDR3 DNA reads TGTGCCAGCAGCTCGGCGACAGAGCGGGAGACCCAGTACTTC.

This clonotype turned up a few times. The chain links TRBV9 to TRBJ2-7, with D tentatively TRBD1 or TRBD2 (5 bases each). V lost 0 bases and J lost 0, with 13 bases in between. The CDR3 length is 16 residues. Germline lookup yields CDR1 SGDLS and CDR2 YYNGEE. CDR3 sequence: CASSVGGIASSYEQYF. DNA for the CDR3: TGTGCCAGCAGCGTAGGGGGGATTGCTAGCTCCTACGAGCAGTACTTC.